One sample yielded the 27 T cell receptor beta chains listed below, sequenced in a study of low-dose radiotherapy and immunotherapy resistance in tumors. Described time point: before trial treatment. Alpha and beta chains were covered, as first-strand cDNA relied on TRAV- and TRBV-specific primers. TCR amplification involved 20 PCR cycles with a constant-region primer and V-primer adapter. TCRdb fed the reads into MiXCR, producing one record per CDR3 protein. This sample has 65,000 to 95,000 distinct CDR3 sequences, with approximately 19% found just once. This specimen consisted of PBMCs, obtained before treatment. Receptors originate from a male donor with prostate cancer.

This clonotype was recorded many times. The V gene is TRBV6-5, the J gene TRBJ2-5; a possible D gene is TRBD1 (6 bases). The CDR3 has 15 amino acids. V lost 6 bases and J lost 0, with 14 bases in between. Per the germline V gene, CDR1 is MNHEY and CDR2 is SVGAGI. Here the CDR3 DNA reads TGTGCCAGCAGCCCGCTCACAGGGAACCAAGAGACCCAGTACTTC. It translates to CASSPLTGNQETQYF.

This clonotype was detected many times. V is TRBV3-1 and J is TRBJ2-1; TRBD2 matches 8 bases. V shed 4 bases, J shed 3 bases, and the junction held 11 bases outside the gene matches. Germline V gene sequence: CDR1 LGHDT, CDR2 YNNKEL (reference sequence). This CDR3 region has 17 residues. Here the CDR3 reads CASSLGLSGTSYNEQFF. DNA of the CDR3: TGTGCCAGCAGCCTAGGGCTTAGCGGGACTAGCTACAATGAGCAGTTCTTC.

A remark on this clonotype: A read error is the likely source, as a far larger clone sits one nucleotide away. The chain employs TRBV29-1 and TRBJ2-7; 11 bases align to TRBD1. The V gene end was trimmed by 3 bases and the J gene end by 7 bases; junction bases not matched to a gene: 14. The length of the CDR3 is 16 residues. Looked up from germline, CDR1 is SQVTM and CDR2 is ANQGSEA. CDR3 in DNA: TGCAGCGTTGAGGGACAGGGGGTTGGGACCTACAATGAGCAGTACTTC. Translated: CSVEGQGVGTYNEQYF.

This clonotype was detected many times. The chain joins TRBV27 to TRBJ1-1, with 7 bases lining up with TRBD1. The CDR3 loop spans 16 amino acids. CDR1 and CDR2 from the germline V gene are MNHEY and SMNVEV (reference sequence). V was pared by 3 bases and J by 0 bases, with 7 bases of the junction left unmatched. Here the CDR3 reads CASSLFQGVMNTEAFF. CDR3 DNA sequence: TGTGCCAGCAGTTTGTTCCAGGGGGTCATGAACACTGAAGCTTTCTTT.

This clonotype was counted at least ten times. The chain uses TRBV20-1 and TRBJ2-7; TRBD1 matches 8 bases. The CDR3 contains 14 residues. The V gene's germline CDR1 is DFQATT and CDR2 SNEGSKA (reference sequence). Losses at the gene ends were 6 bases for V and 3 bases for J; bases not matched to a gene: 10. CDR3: CSATGRGQGYEQYF. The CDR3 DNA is TGCAGTGCCACTGGCCGCGGACAGGGCTACGAGCAGTACTTC.

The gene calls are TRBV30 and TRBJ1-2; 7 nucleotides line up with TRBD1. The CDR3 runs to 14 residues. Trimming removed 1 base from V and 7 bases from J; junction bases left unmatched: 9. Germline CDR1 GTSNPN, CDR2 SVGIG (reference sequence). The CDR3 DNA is TGTGCCTGGAGTGAGGACAGGAGGGTTTTTGGCTACACCTTC. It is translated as CAWSEDRRVFGYTF.

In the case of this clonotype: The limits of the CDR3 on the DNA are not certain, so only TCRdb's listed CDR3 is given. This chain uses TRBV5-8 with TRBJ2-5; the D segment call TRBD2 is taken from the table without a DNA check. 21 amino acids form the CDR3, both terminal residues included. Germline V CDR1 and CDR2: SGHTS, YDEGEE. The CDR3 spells CASSFYICSARPTRGVETQYF.

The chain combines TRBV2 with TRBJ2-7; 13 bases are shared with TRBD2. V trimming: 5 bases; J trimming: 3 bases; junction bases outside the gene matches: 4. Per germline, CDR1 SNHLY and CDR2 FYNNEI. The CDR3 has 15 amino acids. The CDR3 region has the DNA TGTGCCAGCAGTCCGGGACTAGCGGGGCGCTACGAGCAGTACTTC. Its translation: CASSPGLAGRYEQYF.

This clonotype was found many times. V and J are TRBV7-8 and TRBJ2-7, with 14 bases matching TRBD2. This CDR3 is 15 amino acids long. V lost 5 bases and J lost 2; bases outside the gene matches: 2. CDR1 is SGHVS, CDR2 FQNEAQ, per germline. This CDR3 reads CASSQTSGRAYEQYF. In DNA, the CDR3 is TGTGCCAGCAGCCAGACTAGCGGGAGGGCCTACGAGCAGTACTTC.

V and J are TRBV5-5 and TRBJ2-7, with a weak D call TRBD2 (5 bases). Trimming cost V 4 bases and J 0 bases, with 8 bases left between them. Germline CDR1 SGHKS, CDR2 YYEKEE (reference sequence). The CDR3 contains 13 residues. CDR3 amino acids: CASSTGNSYEQYF. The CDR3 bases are TGTGCCAGCAGCACCGGGAACTCCTACGAGCAGTACTTC.

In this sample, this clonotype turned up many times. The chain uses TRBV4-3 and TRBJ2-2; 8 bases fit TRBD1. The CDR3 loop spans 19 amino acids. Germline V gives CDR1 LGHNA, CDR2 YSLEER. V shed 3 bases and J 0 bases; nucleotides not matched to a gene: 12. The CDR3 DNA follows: TGCGCCAGCAGCCATCGGTTACCCAGGGGGCACTCGAACACCGGGGAGCTGTTTTTT. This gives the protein CASSHRLPRGHSNTGELFF.

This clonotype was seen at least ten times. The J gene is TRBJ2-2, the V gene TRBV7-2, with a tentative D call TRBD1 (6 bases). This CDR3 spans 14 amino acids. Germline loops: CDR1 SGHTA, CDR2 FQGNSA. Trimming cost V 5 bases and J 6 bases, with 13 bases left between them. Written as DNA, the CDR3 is TGTGCCAGCAGCACCAAGACAGGTGCCGGGGAGCTGTTTTTT. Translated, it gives CASSTKTGAGELFF.

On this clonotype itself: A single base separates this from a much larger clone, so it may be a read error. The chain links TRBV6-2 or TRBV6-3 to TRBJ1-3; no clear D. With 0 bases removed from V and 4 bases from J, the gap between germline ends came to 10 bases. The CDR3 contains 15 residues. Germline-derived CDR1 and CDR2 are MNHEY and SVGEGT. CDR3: CASSYSKGSGNTIYF. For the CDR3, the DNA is TGTGCCAGCAGTTACTCTAAAGGGTCAGGAAACACCATATATTTT.

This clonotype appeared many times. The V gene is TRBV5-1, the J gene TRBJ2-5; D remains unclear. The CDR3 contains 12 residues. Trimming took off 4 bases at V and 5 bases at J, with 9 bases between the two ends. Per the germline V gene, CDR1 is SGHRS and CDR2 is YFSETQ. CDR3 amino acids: CASSTSGETQYF. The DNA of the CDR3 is TGCGCCAGCAGCACCTCCGGGGAGACCCAGTACTTC.

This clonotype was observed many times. The CDR3: CASRRDTEAFF. CDR3 sequence (DNA): TGTGCCTCCCGACGGGACACTGAAGCTTTCTTT. V is TRBV30 and J is TRBJ1-1, with unresolved D. The CDR3 has 11 residues. The ends were cut back, 7 bases at V and 3 bases at J, with 9 bases in the middle. Germline lookup yields CDR1 GTSNPN and CDR2 SVGIG (reference sequence). Using reference TRBV30 and TRBJ1-1 for the parts outside the CDR3, the full variable domain is SQTIHQWPATLVQPVGSPLSLECTVEGTSNPNLYWYRQAAGRGLQLLFYSVGIGQISSEVPQNLSASRPQDRQFILSSKKLLLSDSGFYLCASRRDTEAFFGQGTRLTVV.

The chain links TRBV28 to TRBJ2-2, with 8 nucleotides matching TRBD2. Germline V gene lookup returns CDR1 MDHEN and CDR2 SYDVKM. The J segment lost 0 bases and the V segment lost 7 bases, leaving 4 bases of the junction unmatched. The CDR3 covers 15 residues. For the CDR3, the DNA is TGTGCCAGCAACCGAGCGGGGGCGAACACCGGGGAGCTGTTTTTT. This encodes CASNRAGANTGELFF.

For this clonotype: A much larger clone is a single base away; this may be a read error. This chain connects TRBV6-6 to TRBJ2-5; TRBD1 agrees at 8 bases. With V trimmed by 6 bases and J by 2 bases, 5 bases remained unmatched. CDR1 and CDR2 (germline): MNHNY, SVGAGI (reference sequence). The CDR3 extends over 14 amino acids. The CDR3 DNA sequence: TGTGCCAGCAGAGCAGGGACAGGACAAGAGACCCAGTACTTC. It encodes CASRAGTGQETQYF.

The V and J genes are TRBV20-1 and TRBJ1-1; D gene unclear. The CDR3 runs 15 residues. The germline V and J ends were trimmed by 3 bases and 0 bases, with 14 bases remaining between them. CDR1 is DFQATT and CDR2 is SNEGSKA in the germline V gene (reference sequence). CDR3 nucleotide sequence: TGCAGTGCTAGCATCGACGGCATCATGAACACTGAAGCTTTCTTT. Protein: CSASIDGIMNTEAFF.

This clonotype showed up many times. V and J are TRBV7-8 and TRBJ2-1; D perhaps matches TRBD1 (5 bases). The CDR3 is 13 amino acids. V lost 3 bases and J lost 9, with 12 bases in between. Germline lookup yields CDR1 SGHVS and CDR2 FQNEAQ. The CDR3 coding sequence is TGTGCCAGCAGCTTGCAACCTAGGGGTGAGCAGTTCTTC. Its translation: CASSLQPRGEQFF.

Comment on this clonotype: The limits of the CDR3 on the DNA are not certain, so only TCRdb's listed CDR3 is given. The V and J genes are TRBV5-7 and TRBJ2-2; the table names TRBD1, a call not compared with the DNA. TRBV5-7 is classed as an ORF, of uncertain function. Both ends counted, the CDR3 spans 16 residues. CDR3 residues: CASSFTGTGGPGSCFF.

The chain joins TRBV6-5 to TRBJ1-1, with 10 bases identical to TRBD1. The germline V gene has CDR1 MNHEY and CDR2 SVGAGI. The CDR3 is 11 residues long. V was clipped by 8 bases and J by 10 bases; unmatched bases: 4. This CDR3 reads CASRDRGSAFF. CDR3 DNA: TGTGCCAGCCGGGACAGGGGATCAGCTTTCTTT.

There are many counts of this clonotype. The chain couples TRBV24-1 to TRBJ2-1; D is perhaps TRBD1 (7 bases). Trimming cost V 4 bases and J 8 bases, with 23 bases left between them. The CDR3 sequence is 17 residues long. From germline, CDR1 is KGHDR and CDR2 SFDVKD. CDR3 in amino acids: CATSDHKSLQGGYEQFF. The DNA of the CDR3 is TGTGCCACCAGTGACCACAAGTCCCTCCAGGGGGGCTATGAGCAGTTCTTC.

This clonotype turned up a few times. CDR3: CASGGWDRVSGANVLTF. The CDR3 nucleotides read TGTGCCAGTGGCGGATGGGACAGAGTCTCTGGGGCCAACGTCCTGACTTTC. The gene calls are TRBV19 and TRBJ2-6, with TRBD1 identical over 7 bases. The CDR3 is 17 amino acids. CDR1 and CDR2 from the germline V gene are LNHDA and SQIVND (reference sequence). V lost 8 bases and J lost 0; bases outside the gene matches: 10.

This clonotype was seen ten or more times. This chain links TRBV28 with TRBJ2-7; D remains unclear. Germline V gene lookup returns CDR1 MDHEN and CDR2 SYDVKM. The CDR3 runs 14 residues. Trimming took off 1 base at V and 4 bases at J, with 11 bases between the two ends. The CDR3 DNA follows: TGTGCCAGCAGTTTATCGAGGATTTCGTACGAGCAGTACTTC. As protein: CASSLSRISYEQYF.

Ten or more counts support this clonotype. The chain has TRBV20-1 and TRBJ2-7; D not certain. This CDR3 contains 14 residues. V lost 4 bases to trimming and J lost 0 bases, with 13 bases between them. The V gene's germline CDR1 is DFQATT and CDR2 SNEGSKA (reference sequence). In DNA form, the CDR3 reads TGCAGTGCTACCTCAGAACAGAACTCCTACGAGCAGTACTTC. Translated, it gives CSATSEQNSYEQYF.

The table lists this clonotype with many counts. CDR3 coding DNA: TGTGCCAGCAGCTTAGGCCCCGCCGGGACATCCTATACGGGCTACACCTTC. Amino acid sequence: CASSLGPAGTSYTGYTF. The V and J genes are TRBV11-2 and TRBJ1-2; TRBD1 is a possible D gene (6 bases). With 1 base removed from V and 8 bases from J, the gap between germline ends came to 23 bases. This CDR3 comprises 17 residues. Germline V gene lookup returns CDR1 SGHAT and CDR2 FQNNGV. Looking up the rest from reference TRBV11-2 and TRBJ1-2 gives the full variable domain: EAGVAQSPRYKIIEKRQSVAFWCNPISGHATLYWYQQILGQGPKLLIQFQNNGVVDDSQLPKDRFSAERLKGVDSTLKIQPAKLEDSAVYLCASSLGPAGTSYTGYTFGSGTRLTVV.

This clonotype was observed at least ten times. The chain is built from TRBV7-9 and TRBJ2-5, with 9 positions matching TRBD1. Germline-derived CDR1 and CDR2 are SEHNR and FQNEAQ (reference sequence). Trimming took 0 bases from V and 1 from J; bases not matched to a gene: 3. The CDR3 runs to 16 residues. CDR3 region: CASSLALTGGQETQYF. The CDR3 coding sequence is TGTGCCAGCAGCTTAGCCTTGACAGGGGGCCAAGAGACCCAGTACTTC.